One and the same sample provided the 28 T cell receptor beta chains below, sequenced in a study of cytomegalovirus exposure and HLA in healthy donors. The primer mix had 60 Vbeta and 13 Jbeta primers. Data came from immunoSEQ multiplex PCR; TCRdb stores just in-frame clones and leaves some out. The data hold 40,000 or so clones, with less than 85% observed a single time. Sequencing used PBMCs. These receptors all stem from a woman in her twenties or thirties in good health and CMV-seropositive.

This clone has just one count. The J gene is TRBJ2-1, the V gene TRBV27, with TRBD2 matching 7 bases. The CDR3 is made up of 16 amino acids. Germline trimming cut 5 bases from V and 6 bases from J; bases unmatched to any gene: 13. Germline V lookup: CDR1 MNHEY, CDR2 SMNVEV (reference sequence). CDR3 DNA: TGTGCCAGCAGTCCGTCTGGGGGAGGGGTGAGCAATGAGCAGTTCTTC. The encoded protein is CASSPSGGGVSNEQFF.

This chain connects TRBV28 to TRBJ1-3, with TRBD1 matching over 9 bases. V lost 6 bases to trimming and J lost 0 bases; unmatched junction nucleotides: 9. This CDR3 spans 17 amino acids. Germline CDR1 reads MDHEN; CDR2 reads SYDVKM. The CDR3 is CASRPPGQGNSGNTIYF. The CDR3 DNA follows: TGTGCCAGCAGGCCCCCGGGACAGGGTAACTCTGGAAACACCATATATTTT.

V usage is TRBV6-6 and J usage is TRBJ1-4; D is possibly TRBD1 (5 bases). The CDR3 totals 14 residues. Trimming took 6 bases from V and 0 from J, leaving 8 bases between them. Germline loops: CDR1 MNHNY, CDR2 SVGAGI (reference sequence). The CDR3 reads CASSQTATNEKLFF. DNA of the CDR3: TGTGCCAGCAGCCAGACAGCAACTAATGAAAAACTGTTTTTT.

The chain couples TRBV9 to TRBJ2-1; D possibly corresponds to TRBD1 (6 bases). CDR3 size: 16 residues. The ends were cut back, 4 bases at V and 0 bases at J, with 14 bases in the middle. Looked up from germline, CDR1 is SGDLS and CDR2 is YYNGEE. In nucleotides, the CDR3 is TGTGCCAGCAGCCCCGGGACACTGAGCTCCTACAATGAGCAGTTCTTC. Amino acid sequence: CASSPGTLSSYNEQFF.

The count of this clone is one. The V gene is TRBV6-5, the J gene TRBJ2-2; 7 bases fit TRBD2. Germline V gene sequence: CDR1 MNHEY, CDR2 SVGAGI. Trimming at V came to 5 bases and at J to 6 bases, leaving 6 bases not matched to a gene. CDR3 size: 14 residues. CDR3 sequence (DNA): TGTGCCAGCAGTCAGCGGGGTTTGGCCGGGGAGCTGTTTTTT. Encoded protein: CASSQRGLAGELFF.

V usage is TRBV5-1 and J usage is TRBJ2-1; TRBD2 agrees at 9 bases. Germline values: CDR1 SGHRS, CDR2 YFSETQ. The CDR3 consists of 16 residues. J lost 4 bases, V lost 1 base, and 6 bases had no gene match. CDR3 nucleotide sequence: TGCGCCAGCAGCTTGCTCCAGCGGGAGGCTTACAATGAGCAGTTCTTC. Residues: CASSLLQREAYNEQFF.

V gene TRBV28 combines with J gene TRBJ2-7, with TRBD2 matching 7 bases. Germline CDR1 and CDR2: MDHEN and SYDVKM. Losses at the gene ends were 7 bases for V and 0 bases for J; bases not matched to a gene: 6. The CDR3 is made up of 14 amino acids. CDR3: CASIGGGNSYEQYF. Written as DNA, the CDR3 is TGTGCCAGCATTGGGGGGGGAAACTCCTACGAGCAGTACTTC.

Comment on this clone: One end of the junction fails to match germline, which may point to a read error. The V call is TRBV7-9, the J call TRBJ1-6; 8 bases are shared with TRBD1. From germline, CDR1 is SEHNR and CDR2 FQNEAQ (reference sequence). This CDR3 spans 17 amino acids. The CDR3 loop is CSSSLVGQGIYNSPLHF. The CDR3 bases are TGTTCCAGCAGCTTAGTAGGACAGGGTATCTATAATTCACCCCTCCACTTT.

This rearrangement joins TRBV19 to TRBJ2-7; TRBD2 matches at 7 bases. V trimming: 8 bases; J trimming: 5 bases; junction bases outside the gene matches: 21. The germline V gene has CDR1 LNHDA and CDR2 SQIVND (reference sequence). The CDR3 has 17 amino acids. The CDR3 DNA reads TGTGCCAGTCGCACTCCGGGACGCGGGGGATTCGGCAACGAGCAGTACTTC. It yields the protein CASRTPGRGGFGNEQYF.

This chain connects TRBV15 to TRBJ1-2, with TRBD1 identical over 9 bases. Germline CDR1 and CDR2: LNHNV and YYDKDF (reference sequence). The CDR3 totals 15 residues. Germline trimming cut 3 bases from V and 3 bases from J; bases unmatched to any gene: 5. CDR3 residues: CATSRDRTGDYGYTF. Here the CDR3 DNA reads TGTGCCACCAGCAGGGACAGGACAGGGGACTATGGCTACACCTTC. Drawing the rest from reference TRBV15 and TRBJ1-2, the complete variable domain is DAMVIQNPRYQVTQFGKPVTLSCSQTLNHNVMYWYQQKSSQAPKLLFHYYDKDFNNEADTPDNFQSRRPNTSFCFLDIRSPGLGDTAMYLCATSRDRTGDYGYTFGSGTRLTVV.

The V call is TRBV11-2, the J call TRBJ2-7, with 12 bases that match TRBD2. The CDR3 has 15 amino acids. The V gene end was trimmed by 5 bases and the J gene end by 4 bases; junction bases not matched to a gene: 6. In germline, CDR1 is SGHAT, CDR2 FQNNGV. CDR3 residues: CASSQGLAGSYEQYF. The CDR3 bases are TGTGCCAGCAGCCAAGGACTAGCGGGATCGTACGAGCAGTACTTC.

The DNA of the CDR3 is TGTGCCAGTAGTATTGCGGGGAGCTCCTACAATGAGCAGTTCTTC. Translation: CASSIAGSSYNEQFF. The genes are TRBV19 and TRBJ2-1, with D maybe TRBD2 (6 bases). This CDR3 spans 15 amino acids. V lost 3 bases and J lost 0, with 9 bases in between. The V gene's germline CDR1 is LNHDA and CDR2 SQIVND (reference sequence).

CDR3 loop: CSVSDALGDEQYF. The CDR3 DNA is TGCAGCGTTTCAGACGCCTTGGGCGACGAGCAGTACTTC. The J gene is TRBJ2-7, the V gene TRBV29-1; D gene uncertain. Germline V lookup: CDR1 SQVTM, CDR2 ANQGSEA. Trimming left V 5 bases short and J 5 bases short, with 16 bases between. This CDR3 contains 13 residues.

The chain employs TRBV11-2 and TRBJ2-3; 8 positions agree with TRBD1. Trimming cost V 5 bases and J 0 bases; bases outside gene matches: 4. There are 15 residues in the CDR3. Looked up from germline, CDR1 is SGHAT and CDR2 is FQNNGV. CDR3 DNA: TGTGCCAGCAGCCAGGGGGCCTTTAGCACAGATACGCAGTATTTT. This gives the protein CASSQGAFSTDTQYF. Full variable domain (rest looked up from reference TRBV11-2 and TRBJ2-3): EAGVAQSPRYKIIEKRQSVAFWCNPISGHATLYWYQQILGQGPKLLIQFQNNGVVDDSQLPKDRFSAERLKGVDSTLKIQPAKLEDSAVYLCASSQGAFSTDTQYFGPGTRLTVL.

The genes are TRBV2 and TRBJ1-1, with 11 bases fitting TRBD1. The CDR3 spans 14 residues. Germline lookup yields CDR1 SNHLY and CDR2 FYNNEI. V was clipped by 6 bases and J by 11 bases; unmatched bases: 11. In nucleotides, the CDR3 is TGTGCCAGCAGCCCAGGACAGGGGGCCTGGGGGGCTTTCTTT. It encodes CASSPGQGAWGAFF.

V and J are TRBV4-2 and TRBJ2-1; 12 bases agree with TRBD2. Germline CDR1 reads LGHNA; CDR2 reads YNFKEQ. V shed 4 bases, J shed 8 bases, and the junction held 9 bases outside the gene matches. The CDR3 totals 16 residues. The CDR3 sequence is CASSLGRLAGGDEQFF. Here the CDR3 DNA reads TGTGCCAGCAGCCTCGGACGCCTAGCGGGAGGGGATGAGCAGTTCTTC.

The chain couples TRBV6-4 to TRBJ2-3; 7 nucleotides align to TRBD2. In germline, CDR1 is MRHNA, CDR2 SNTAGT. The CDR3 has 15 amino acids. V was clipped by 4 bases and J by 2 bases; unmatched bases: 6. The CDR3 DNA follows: TGTGCCAGCAGTGGCACTAGCGATTACACAGATACGCAGTATTTT. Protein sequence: CASSGTSDYTDTQYF.

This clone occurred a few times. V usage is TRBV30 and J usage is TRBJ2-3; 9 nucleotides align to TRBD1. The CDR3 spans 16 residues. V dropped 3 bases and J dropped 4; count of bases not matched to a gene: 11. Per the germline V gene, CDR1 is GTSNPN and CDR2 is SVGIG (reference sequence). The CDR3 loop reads CAWRGDGTGPPDTQYF. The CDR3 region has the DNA TGTGCCTGGAGGGGAGATGGGACAGGGCCCCCAGATACGCAGTATTTT.

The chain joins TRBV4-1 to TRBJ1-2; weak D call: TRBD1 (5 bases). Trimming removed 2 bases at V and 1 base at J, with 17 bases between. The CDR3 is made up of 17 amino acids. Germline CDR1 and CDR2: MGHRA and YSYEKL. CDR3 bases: TGCGCCAGCAGCCAAACCCGATCGCCGGGACTTAACTATGGCTACACCTTC. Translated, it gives CASSQTRSPGLNYGYTF.

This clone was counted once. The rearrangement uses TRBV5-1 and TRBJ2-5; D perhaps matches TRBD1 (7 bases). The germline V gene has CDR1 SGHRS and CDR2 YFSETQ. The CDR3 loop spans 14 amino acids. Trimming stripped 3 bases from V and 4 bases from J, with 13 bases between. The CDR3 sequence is CASSSSQGGETQYF. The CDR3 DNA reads TGCGCCAGCAGCTCGTCTCAGGGGGGAGAGACCCAGTACTTC.

CDR3 DNA sequence: TGCAGCGTTTCTGGCACGGAGGACTATGGCTACACCTTC. As protein: CSVSGTEDYGYTF. The chain combines TRBV29-1 with TRBJ1-2, with D unclear. The CDR3 length is 13 residues. V gave up 5 bases and J gave up 3 bases, with 13 bases separating them. Germline CDR1 and CDR2: SQVTM and ANQGSEA.

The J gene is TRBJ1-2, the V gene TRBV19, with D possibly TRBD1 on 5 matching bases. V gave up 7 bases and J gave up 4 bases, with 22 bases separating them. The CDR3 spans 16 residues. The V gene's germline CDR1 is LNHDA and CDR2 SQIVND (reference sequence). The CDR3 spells CASTTTGVFPLYGYTF. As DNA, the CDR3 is TGTGCCAGTACAACAACAGGAGTGTTCCCCCTCTATGGCTACACCTTC.

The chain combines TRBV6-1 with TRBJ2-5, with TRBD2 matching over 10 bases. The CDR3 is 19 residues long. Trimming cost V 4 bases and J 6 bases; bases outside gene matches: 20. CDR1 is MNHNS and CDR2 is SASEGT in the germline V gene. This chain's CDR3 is CASSVRISGGTGHEKTQYF. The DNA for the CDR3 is TGTGCCAGCAGTGTGAGGATTAGCGGGGGGACTGGGCATGAGAAGACCCAGTACTTC.

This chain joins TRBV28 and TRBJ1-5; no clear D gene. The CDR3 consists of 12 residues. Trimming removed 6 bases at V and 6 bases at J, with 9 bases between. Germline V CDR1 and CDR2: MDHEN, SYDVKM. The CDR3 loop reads CASRAGSQPQHF. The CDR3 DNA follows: TGTGCCAGCAGGGCAGGAAGTCAGCCCCAGCATTTT.

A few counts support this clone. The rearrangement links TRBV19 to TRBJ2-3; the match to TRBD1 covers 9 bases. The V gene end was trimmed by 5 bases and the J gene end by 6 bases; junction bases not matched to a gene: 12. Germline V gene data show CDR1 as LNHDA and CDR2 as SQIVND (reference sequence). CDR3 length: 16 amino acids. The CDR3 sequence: CASSALPGQGADTQYF. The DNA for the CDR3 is TGTGCCAGTAGTGCCCTACCGGGACAGGGTGCCGATACGCAGTATTTT.

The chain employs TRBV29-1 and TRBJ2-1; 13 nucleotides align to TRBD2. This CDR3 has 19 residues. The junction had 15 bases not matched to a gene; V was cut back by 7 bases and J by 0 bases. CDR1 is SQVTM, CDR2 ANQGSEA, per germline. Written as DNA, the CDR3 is TGCAGCGGGAGACAGCCGGGACTAGCGGGACTAAGCTCCTACAATGAGCAGTTCTTC. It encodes CSGRQPGLAGLSSYNEQFF.

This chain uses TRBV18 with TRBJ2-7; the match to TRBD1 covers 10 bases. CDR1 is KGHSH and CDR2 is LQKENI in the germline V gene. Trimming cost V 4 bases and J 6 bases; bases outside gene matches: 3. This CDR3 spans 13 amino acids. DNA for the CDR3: TGTGCCAGCTCACTAGGACAGGGGGGCGAGCAGTACTTC. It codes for CASSLGQGGEQYF.

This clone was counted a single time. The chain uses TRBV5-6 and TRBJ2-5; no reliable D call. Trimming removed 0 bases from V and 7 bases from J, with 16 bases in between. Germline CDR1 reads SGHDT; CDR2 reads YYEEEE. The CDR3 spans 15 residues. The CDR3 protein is CASSLGGLAAGTQYF. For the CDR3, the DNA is TGTGCCAGCAGCTTGGGCGGTCTGGCAGCTGGGACCCAGTACTTC. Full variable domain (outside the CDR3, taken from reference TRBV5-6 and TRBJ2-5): DAGVTQSPTHLIKTRGQQVTLRCSPKSGHDTVSWYQQALGQGPQFIFQYYEEEERQRGNFPDRFSGHQFPNYSSELNVNALLLGDSALYLCASSLGGLAAGTQYFGPGTRLLVL.